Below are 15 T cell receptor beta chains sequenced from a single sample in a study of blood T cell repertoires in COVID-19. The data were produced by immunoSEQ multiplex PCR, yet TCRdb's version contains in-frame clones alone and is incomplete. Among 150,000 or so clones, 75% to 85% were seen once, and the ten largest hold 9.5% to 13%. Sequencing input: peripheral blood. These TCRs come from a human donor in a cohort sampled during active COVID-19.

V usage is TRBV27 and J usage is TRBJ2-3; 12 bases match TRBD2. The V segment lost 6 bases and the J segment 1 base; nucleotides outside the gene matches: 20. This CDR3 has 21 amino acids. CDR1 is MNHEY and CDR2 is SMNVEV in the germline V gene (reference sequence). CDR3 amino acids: CASSPRARGLAGAGGTDTQYF. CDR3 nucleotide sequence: TGTGCCAGCAGCCCACGGGCAAGGGGACTAGCGGGCGCAGGGGGCACAGATACGCAGTATTTT.

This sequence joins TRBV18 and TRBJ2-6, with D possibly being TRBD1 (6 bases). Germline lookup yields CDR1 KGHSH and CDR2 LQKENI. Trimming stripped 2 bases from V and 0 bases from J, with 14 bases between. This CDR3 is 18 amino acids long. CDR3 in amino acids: CASSPSGQSLSGANVLTF. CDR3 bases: TGTGCCAGCTCACCATCTGGACAGTCCCTCTCTGGGGCCAACGTCCTGACTTTC.

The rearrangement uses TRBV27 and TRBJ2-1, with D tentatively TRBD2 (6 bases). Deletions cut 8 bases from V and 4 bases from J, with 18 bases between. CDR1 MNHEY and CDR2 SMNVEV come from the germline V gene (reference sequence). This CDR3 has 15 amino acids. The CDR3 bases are TGTGCCAGCGGATCTGGGGGACTGACATACAATGAGCAGTTCTTC. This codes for CASGSGGLTYNEQFF.

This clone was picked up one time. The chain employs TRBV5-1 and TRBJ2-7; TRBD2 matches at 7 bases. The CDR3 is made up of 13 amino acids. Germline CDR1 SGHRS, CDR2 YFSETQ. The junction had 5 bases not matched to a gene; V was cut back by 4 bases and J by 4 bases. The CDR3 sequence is CASSEDGGYEQYF. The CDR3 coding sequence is TGCGCCAGCAGCGAGGACGGGGGGTACGAGCAGTACTTC.

Here the CDR3 DNA reads TGTGCCAGCAGCCTCTCGGGAGCCGGCAATCAGCCCCAGCATTTT. Translation: CASSLSGAGNQPQHF. The V gene is TRBV11-2, the J gene TRBJ1-5; D gene unclear. CDR3 length equals 15 residues. V was cut by 5 bases and J by 2 bases, with 13 bases left in between. Germline V CDR1 and CDR2: SGHAT, FQNNGV.

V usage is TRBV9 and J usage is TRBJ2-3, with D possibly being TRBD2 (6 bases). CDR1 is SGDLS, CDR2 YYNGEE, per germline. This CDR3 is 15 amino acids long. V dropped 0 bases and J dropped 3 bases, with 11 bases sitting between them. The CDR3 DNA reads TGTGCCAGCAGCGTAGGGTCCCTAGCGACAGATACGCAGTATTTT. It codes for CASSVGSLATDTQYF.

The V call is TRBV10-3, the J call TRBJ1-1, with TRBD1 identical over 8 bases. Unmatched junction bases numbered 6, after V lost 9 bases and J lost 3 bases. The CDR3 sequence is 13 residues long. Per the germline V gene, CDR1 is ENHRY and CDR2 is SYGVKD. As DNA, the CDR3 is TGTGCCATACAGGGGGGATTGGACACTGAAGCTTTCTTT. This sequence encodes CAIQGGLDTEAFF.

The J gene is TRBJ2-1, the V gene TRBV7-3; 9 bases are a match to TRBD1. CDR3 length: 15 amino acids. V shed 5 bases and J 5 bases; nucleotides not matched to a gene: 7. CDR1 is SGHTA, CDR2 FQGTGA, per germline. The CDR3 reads CASSRAGTGNNEQFF. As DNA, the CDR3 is TGTGCCAGCAGCCGGGCCGGGACAGGGAACAATGAGCAGTTCTTC.

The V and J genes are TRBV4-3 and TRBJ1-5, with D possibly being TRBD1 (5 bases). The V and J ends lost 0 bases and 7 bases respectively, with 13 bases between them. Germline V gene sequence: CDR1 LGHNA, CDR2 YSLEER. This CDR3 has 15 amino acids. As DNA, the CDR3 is TGCGCCAGCAGCCAAGATTGGGGCGCAGCCCAGCCCCAGCATTTT. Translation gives CASSQDWGAAQPQHF.

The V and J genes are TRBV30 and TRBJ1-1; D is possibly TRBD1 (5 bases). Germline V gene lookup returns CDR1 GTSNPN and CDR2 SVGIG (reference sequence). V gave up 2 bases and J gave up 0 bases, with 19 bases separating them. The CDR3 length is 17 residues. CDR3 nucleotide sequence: TGTGCCTGGAGTTCACCATACAGGCACCTACTGAACACTGAAGCTTTCTTT. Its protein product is CAWSSPYRHLLNTEAFF. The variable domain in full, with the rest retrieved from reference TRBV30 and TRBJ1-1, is SQTIHQWPATLVQPVGSPLSLECTVEGTSNPNLYWYRQAAGRGLQLLFYSVGIGQISSEVPQNLSASRPQDRQFILSSKKLLLSDSGFYLCAWSSPYRHLLNTEAFFGQGTRLTVV.

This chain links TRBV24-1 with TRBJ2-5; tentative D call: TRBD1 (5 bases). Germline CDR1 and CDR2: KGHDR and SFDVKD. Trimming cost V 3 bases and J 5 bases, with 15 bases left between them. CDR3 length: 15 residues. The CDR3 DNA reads TGTGCCACCAGTGATGTAGGGGTAGGTCTGGAGACCCAGTACTTC. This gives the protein CATSDVGVGLETQYF.

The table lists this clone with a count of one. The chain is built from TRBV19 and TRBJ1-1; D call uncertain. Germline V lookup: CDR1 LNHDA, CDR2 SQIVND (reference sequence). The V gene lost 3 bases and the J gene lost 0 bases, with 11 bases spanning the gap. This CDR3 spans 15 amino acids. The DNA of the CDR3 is TGTGCCAGTAGTATGTCAGGAATCATGAACACTGAAGCTTTCTTT. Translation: CASSMSGIMNTEAFF.

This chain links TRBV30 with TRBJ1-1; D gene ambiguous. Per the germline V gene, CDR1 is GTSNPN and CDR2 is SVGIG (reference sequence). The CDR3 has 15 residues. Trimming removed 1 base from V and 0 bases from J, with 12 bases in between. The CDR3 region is CAWSAMGSLNTEAFF. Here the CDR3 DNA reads TGTGCCTGGAGTGCCATGGGCTCCTTGAACACTGAAGCTTTCTTT.

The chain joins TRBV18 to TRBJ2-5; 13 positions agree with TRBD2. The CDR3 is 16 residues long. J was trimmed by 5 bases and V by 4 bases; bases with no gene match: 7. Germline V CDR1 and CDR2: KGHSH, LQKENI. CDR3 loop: CASSLAGTSGMETQYF. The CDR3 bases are TGTGCCAGCTCACTAGCTGGGACTAGCGGGATGGAGACCCAGTACTTC.

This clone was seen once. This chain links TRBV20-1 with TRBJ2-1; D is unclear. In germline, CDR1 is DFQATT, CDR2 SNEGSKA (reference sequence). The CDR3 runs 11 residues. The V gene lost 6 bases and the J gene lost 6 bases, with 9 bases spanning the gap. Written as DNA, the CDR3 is TGCAGTGCCCCTCGCGCCAATGAGCAGTTCTTC. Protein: CSAPRANEQFF.